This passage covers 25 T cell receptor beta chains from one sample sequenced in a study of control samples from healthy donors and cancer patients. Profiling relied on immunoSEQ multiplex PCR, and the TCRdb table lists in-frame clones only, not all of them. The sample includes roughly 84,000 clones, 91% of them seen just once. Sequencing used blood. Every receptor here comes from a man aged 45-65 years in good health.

Here the CDR3 DNA reads TGTGCCTGGAGTGCCTCAGGGGGGGCTTTCTTT. It yields the protein CAWSASGGAFF. The rearrangement joins TRBV30 to TRBJ1-1, with TRBD1 matching over 7 bases. The trim removed 1 base at V and 11 bases at J, leaving 4 bases unmatched. Germline V gene sequence: CDR1 GTSNPN, CDR2 SVGIG (reference sequence). The CDR3 consists of 11 residues.

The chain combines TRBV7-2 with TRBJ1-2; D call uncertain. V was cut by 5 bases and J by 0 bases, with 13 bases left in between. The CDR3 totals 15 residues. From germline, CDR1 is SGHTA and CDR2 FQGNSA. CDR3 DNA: TGTGCCAGCAGCGCGGATCCGTCAGCTAACTATGGCTACACCTTC. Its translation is CASSADPSANYGYTF.

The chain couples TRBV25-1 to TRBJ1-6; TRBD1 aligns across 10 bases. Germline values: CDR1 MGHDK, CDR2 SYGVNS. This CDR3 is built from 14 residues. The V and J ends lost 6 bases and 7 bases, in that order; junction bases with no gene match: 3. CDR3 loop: CASRPGQGNSPLHF. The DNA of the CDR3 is TGTGCCAGCAGACCGGGACAGGGGAATTCACCCCTCCACTTT.

The CDR3: CASSFTGVPYNEQFF. The CDR3 DNA is TGTGCCAGCAGCTTCACAGGGGTTCCCTACAATGAGCAGTTCTTC. The chain combines TRBV7-6 with TRBJ2-1; 7 nucleotides line up with TRBD1. The V gene's germline CDR1 is SGHVS and CDR2 FNYEAQ. J was trimmed by 2 bases and V by 3 bases; bases with no gene match: 4. This CDR3 has 15 amino acids.

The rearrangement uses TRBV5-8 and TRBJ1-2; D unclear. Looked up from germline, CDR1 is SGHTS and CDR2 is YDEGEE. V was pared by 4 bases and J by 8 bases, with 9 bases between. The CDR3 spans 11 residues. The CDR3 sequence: CASSRVGGYTF. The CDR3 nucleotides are TGTGCCAGCAGCCGGGTGGGGGGCTACACCTTC.

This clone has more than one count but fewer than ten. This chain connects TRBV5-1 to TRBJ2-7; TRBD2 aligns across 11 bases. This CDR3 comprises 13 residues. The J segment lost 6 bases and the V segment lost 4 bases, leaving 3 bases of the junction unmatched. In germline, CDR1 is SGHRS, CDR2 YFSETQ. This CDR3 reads CASSLGLAGEQYF. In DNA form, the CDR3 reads TGCGCCAGCAGCCTCGGACTAGCGGGCGAGCAGTACTTC.

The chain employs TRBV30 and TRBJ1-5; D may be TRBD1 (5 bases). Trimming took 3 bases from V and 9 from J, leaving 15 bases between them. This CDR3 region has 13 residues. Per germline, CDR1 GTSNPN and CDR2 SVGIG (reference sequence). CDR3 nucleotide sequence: TGTGCCTGGAGCCGGGACCTTTGGAGGCCCCAGCATTTT. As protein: CAWSRDLWRPQHF.

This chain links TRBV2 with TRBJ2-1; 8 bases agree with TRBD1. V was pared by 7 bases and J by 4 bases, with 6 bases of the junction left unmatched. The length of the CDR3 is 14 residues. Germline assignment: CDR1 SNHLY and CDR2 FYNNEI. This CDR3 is CASNRQGPYNEQFF. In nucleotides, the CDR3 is TGTGCCAGCAACCGACAGGGGCCTTACAATGAGCAGTTCTTC.

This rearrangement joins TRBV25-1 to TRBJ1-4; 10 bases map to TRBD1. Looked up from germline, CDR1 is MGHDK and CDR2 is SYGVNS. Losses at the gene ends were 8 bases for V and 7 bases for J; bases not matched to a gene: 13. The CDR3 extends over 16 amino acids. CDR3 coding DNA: TGTGCCAGCCAGCCCGCGACAGGGGGCGCCGGTGAAAAACTGTTTTTT. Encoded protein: CASQPATGGAGEKLFF.

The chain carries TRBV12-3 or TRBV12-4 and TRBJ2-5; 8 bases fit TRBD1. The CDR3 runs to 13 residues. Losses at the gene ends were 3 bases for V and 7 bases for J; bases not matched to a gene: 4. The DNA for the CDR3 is TGTGCCAGCAGTTTCAAACAGGGGGGGACCCAGTACTTC. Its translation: CASSFKQGGTQYF.

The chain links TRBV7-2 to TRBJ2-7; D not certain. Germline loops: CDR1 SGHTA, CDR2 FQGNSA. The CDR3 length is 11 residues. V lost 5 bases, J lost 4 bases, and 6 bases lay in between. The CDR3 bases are TGTGCCAGCAGCCCCGCATACGAGCAGTACTTC. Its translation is CASSPAYEQYF.

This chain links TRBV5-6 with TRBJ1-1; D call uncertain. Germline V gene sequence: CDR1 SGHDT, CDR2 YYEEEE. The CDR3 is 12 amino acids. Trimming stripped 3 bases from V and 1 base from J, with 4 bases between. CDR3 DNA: TGTGCCAGCAGCTGGCAGAACACTGAAGCTTTCTTT. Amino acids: CASSWQNTEAFF.

The CDR3 nucleotides read TGTGCCAGCAGTAGAGGGACAACCCGCGGGAACACTGAAGCTTTCTTT. This sequence encodes CASSRGTTRGNTEAFF. The chain combines TRBV6-4 with TRBJ1-1; D is perhaps TRBD1 (6 bases). The CDR3 has 16 residues. V dropped 5 bases and J dropped 1 base, with 17 bases sitting between them. Germline CDR1 MRHNA, CDR2 SNTAGT.

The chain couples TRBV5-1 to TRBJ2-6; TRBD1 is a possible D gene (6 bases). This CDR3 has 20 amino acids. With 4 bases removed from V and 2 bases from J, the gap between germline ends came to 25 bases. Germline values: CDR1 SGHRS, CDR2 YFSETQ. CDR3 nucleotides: TGCGCCAGCAGCCCCAAGCTACCGGGACACTCCTTGCCTGGGGCCAACGTCCTGACTTTC. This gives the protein CASSPKLPGHSLPGANVLTF.

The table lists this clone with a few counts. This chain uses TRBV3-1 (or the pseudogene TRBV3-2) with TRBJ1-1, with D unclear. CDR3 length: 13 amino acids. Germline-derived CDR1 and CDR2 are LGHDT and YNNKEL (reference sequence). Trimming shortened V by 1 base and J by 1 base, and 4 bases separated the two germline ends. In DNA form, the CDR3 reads TGTGCCAGCAGCCAAGCGGGGAACACTGAAGCTTTCTTT. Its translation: CASSQAGNTEAFF.

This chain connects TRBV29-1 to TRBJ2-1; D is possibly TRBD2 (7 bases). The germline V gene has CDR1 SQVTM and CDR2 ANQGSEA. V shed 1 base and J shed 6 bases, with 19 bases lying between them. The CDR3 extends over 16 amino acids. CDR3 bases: TGCAGCGTTGAAGGGCCTGACGGGGGGCCACGCAATGAGCAGTTCTTC. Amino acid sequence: CSVEGPDGGPRNEQFF.

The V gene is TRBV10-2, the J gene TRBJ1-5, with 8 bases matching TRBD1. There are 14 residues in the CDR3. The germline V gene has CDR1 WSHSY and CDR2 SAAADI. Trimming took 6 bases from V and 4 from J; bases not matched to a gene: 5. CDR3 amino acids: CASSRGTGNQPQHF. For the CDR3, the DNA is TGCGCCAGCAGCCGCGGGACAGGTAATCAGCCCCAGCATTTT.

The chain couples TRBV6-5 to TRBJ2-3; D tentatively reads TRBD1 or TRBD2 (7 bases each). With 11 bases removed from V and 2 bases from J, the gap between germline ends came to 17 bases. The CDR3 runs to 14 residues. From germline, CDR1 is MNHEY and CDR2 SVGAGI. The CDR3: CAVGGGGHTDTQYF. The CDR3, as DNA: TGTGCCGTCGGGGGAGGGGGCCACACAGATACGCAGTATTTT.

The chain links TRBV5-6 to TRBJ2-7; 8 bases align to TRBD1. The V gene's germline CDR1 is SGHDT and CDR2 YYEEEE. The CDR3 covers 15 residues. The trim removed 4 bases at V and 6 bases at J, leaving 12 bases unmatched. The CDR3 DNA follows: TGTGCCAGCAGCCTTAATGGACAGGGTAAAGGCGAGCAGTACTTC. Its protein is CASSLNGQGKGEQYF.

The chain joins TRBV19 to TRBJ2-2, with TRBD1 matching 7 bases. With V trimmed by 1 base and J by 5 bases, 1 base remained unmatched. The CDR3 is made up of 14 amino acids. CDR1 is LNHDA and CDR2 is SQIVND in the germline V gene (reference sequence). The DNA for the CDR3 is TGTGCCAGTAGTATAGCACAGGGGACCGGGGAGCTGTTTTTT. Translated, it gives CASSIAQGTGELFF. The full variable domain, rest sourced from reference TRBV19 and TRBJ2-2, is DGGITQSPKYLFRKEGQNVTLSCEQNLNHDAMYWYRQDPGQGLRLIYYSQIVNDFQKGDIAEGYSVSREKKESFPLTVTSAQKNPTAFYLCASSIAQGTGELFFGEGSRLTVL.

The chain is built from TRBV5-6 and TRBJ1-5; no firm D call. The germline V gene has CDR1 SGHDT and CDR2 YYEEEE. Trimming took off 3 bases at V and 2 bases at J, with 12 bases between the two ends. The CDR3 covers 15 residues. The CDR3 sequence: CASSSTDGGNQPQHF. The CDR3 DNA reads TGTGCCAGCAGCTCTACCGACGGGGGCAATCAGCCCCAGCATTTT.

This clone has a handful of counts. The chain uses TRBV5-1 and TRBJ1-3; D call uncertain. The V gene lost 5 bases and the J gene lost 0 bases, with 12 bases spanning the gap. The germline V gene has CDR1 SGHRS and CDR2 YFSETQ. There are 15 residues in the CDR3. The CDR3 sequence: CASRQGPSSGNTIYF. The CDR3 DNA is TGCGCCAGCAGACAAGGACCTTCCTCTGGAAACACCATATATTTT.

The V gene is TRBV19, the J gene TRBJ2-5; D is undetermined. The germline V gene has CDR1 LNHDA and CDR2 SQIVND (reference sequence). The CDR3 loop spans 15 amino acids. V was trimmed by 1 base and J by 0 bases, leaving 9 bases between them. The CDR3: CASSIGSSYQETQYF. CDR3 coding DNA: TGTGCCAGTAGTATAGGCAGCTCGTACCAAGAGACCCAGTACTTC.

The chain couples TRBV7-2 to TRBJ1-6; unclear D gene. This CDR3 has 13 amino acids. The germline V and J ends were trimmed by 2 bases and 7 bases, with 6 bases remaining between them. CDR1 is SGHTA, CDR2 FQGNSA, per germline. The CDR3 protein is CASSLLWNSPLHF. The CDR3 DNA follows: TGTGCCAGCAGCTTATTATGGAATTCACCCCTCCACTTT.

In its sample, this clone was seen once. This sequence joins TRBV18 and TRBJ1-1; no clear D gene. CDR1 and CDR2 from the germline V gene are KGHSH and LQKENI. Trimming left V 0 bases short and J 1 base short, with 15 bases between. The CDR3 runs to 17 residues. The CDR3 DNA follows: TGTGCCAGCTCACCACCGGGAGGGAAATATCAGAACACTGAAGCTTTCTTT. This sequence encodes CASSPPGGKYQNTEAFF.